In its sample, the clone carrying this TCR beta chain was seen a few times. What it binds is not known. Per germline, CDR1 SNHLY and CDR2 FYNNEI. The CDR3 sequence is 14 residues long. V was pared by 4 bases and J by 7 bases, with 5 bases of the junction left unmatched. PCR involved 60 Vbeta and 13 Jbeta primers. The method was immunoSEQ multiplex PCR; TCRdb's version includes in-frame clones alone and lacks a portion of them. The sample shows about 130,000 clones, over 75% of them seen only once. This sample was included in a study of cytomegalovirus exposure and HLA in healthy donors. Study results and limitations: Some V segments could not be told apart, so they were left out, TRBV6-2 and TRBV6-3 among them.

Samples came from healthy bone marrow donors. The sample taken for sequencing was PBMCs. The clonotype comes from a man aged 25 to 40 in good health and CMV-seronegative. The rearrangement uses TRBV2 and TRBJ2-2, with TRBD2 identical over 8 bases. The CDR3 nucleotides read TGTGCCAGCAGTGTAGAAGCGGGGGTCGGGGAGCTGTTTTTT. This encodes CASSVEAGVGELFF.